The T cell receptor beta chain under discussion was sequenced for a study of human thymus T cells. Study-wide points: Apparent skewing of V and J gene usage characterized both thymic and blood repertoires. Related research found strongly overlapping thymic repertoires in unrelated individuals.

Thymus tissue was removed during corrective cardiac surgery. The sample donors, healthy Finnish infants, were having corrective surgery for congenital heart defects. Clones were sequenced by immunoSEQ multiplex PCR, and TCRdb holds only the in-frame ones, with some missing. The repertoire holds about 78,000 clones, with approximately 96% as singletons. A word on this clone: The antigen remains unidentified.

The V end lost 5 bases, the J end lost 8 bases, and 15 bases lay between the germline ends. CDR3 length: 13 residues. Germline V lookup: CDR1 SNHLY, CDR2 FYNNEI. This chain connects TRBV2 to TRBJ1-2; D unclear. Input material: thymus tissue. The origin of this receptor is a boy less than two years old with a congenital heart defect but otherwise immunologically healthy. DNA of the CDR3: TGTGCCAGCAGTAAGGCGGTTATCTGGGGCTACACCTTC. Amino acid sequence: CASSKAVIWGYTF.